One and the same sample provided the 12 T cell receptor beta chains below, sequenced in a study of regulatory dendritic cells for organ transplantation. Sorted subsets were CFSE-labeled and cultured less than six days with allogeneic dendritic cells. No antigens are known for them. The table came from immunoSEQ multiplex PCR; TCRdb's copy has only in-frame clones and leaves some out. This sample has 9,500 to 15,000 clones, with around three fifths found just once. The sequenced sample consisted of naive CD8+ T cells from blood cultured with dendritic cells. Described subset: CD45RA+ naive T cells. These receptors were collected from a human donor in good health.

This clone was observed a few times. V usage is TRBV27 and J usage is TRBJ1-6; D is uncertain. The CDR3 contains 14 residues. Between the trimmed V and J ends, which lost 5 bases and 0 bases, there was a span of 5 bases. CDR1 and CDR2 (germline): MNHEY, SMNVEV (reference sequence). The CDR3 DNA follows: TGTGCCAGCAGTCGGGGCTCCTATAATTCACCCCTCCACTTT. This sequence encodes CASSRGSYNSPLHF.

V usage is TRBV9 and J usage is TRBJ1-1; maybe TRBD1 (5 bases). The CDR3 runs 13 residues. CDR1 and CDR2 (germline): SGDLS, YYNGEE. Trimming removed 0 bases at V and 8 bases at J, with 11 bases between. CDR3 residues: CASSVGSHREAFF. For the CDR3, the DNA is TGTGCCAGCAGCGTAGGCAGTCACAGGGAAGCTTTCTTT.

The chain has TRBV19 and TRBJ1-2; no firm D call. Germline V gene sequence: CDR1 LNHDA, CDR2 SQIVND (reference sequence). The V gene lost 3 bases and the J gene lost 2 bases, with 10 bases spanning the gap. The CDR3 is 14 residues long. CDR3 sequence (DNA): TGTGCCAGTAGTATTATCCCTTTGAACTATGGCTACACCTTC. Its translation: CASSIIPLNYGYTF.

This rearrangement joins TRBV28 to TRBJ1-6; maybe TRBD1 (5 bases). The CDR3 covers 14 residues. V lost 6 bases to trimming and J lost 9 bases, with 15 bases between them. CDR1 and CDR2 (germline): MDHEN, SYDVKM. CDR3 coding DNA: TGTGCCAGCAGGTACTCAGGGTCGTCTTCACCCCTCCACTTT. This gives the protein CASRYSGSSSPLHF.

This chain joins TRBV4-1 and TRBJ2-5; 9 positions agree with TRBD2. The J segment lost 2 bases and the V segment lost 1 base, leaving 5 bases of the junction unmatched. Germline V gene sequence: CDR1 MGHRA, CDR2 YSYEKL. The CDR3 spans 16 residues. In DNA form, the CDR3 reads TGCGCCAGCAGCCAAGTTGGTCTAGCGGGGCAAGAGACCCAGTACTTC. Translating it yields CASSQVGLAGQETQYF.

This clone was seen once. The chain couples TRBV7-8 to TRBJ2-7; 9 bases are a match to TRBD1. The CDR3 length is 16 residues. J gave up 3 bases and V 1 base, and 7 bases lay outside the gene matches. Germline V gives CDR1 SGHVS, CDR2 FQNEAQ. CDR3 in amino acids: CASSLGVGTGLYEQYF. In nucleotides, the CDR3 is TGTGCCAGCAGCTTAGGGGTGGGGACAGGGCTCTACGAGCAGTACTTC.

The chain combines TRBV13 with TRBJ2-1; 7 nucleotides match TRBD2. Germline V CDR1 and CDR2: PRHDT, FYEKMQ (reference sequence). After removal of 0 bases from V and 8 bases from J, the junction contained 7 bases not matched to a gene. The CDR3 consists of 15 residues. The CDR3 spells CASSLGPGGRYEQFF. The CDR3 nucleotides are TGTGCCAGCAGCTTAGGGCCGGGGGGTCGATATGAGCAGTTCTTC.

In its sample, this clone was seen a few times. This sequence joins TRBV25-1 and TRBJ1-2; TRBD1 might be the D (5 bases). Trimming left V 1 base short and J 8 bases short, with 14 bases between. This CDR3 comprises 14 residues. Germline-derived CDR1 and CDR2 are MGHDK and SYGVNS. CDR3 region: CASSEFTGLLGYTF. The CDR3 bases are TGTGCCAGCAGTGAATTCACAGGCCTTCTCGGCTACACCTTC.

J is TRBJ2-7 and V is TRBV6-5; TRBD2 matches 7 bases. CDR1 and CDR2 (germline): MNHEY, SVGAGI. The trim removed 4 bases at V and 3 bases at J, leaving 9 bases unmatched. The CDR3 spans 15 residues. CDR3 nucleotide sequence: TGTGCCAGCAGTTTTAGTGGGACTACACACTACGAGCAGTACTTC. This sequence encodes CASSFSGTTHYEQYF.

The chain links TRBV9 to TRBJ2-1; 12 nucleotides align to TRBD2. This CDR3 has 17 amino acids. CDR1 and CDR2 from the germline V gene are SGDLS and YYNGEE. J gave up 9 bases and V 0 bases, and 10 bases lay outside the gene matches. The CDR3 coding sequence is TGTGCCAGCAGCGTAGGGGGACTAGCGGGCCCAGGGGGTGAGCAGTTCTTC. Encoded protein: CASSVGGLAGPGGEQFF. The entire variable domain, with the rest obtained from reference TRBV9 and TRBJ2-1, is as follows: DSGVTQTPKHLITATGQRVTLRCSPRSGDLSVYWYQQSLDQGLQFLIQYYNGEERAKGNILERFSAQQFPDLHSELNLSSLELGDSALYFCASSVGGLAGPGGEQFFGPGTRLTVL.

The V gene is TRBV7-9, the J gene TRBJ1-2; D perhaps matches TRBD1 (6 bases). V was trimmed by 6 bases and J by 2 bases, leaving 10 bases between them. The CDR3 consists of 13 residues. Germline CDR1 SEHNR, CDR2 FQNEAQ (reference sequence). As DNA, the CDR3 is TGTGCCAGCAGGGAACAGGGAAACTATGGCTACACCTTC. This sequence encodes CASREQGNYGYTF.

The V gene is TRBV19, the J gene TRBJ1-5, with TRBD1 as a possible D gene (5 bases). Trimming took 8 bases from V and 2 from J, leaving 10 bases between them. The CDR3 is 13 amino acids. Germline values: CDR1 LNHDA, CDR2 SQIVND (reference sequence). CDR3 DNA: TGTGCCAGTTTTGGGGGGGGCAATCAGCCCCAGCATTTT. Its translation: CASFGGGNQPQHF.